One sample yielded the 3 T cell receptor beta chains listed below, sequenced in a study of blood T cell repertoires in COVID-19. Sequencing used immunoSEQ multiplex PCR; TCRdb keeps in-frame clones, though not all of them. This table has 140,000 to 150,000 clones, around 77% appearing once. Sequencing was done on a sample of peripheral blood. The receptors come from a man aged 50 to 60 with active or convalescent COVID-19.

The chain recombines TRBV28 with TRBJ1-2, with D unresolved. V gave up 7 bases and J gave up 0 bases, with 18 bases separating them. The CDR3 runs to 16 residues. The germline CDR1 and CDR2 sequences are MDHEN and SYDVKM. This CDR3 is CASTPTPGQANYGYTF. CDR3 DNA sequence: TGTGCCAGCACCCCTACGCCGGGTCAAGCTAACTATGGCTACACCTTC.

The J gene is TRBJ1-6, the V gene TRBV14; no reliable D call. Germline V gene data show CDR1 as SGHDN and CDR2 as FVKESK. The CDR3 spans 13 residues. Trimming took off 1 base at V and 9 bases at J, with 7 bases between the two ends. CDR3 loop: CASSQVVGSPLHF. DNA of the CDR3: TGTGCCAGCAGCCAAGTGGTCGGTTCACCCCTCCACTTT. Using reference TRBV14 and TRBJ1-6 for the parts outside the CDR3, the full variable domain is EAGVTQFPSHSVIEKGQTVTLRCDPISGHDNLYWYRRVMGKEIKFLLHFVKESKQDESGMPNNRFLAERTGGTYSTLKVQPAELEDSGVYFCASSQVVGSPLHFGNGTRLTVT.

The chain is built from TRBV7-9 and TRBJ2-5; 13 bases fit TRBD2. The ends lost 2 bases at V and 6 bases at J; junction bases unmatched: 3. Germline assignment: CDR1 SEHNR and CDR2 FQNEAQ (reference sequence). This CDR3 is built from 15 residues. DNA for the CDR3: TGTGCCAGCAGCTTAATGACTAGCGGGAGGCAGACCCAGTACTTC. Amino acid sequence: CASSLMTSGRQTQYF.